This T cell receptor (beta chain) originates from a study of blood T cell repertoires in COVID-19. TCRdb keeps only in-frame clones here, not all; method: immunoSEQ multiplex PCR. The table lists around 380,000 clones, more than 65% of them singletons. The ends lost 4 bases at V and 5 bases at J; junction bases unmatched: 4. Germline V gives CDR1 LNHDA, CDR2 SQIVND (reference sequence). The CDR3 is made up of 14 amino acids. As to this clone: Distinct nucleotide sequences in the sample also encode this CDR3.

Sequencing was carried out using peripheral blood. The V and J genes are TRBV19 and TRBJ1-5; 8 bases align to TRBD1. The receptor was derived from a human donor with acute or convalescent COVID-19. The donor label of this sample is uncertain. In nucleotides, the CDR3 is TGTGCCAGTAGTACAGGACAGGGACATCAGCCCCAGCATTTT. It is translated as CASSTGQGHQPQHF.